The present entry profiles one T cell receptor beta chain with its context. Its target is unknown. This specimen belongs to a study of monozygotic twins with cystic fibrosis. The method was immunoSEQ multiplex PCR; TCRdb's version includes in-frame clones alone and lacks a portion of them. The table lists 14,000 or so clones, 85% to 95% of them singletons, with around 9.3% in the top ten. General study results and limits: V usage most resembled the co-twin in 13 of 16 pairs. In this small cohort, shared CDR3 numbers showed no association with age, concordance or disease severity.

Trimming cost V 0 bases and J 4 bases, with 9 bases left between them. The CDR3 covers 14 residues. CDR1 is MGHRA and CDR2 is YSYEKL in the germline V gene. The sequencing input was blood. The gene calls are TRBV4-1 and TRBJ1-1; D not resolved. This receptor was obtained from a girl aged 2 to 10 with cystic fibrosis. The CDR3 nucleotides read TGCGCCAGCAGCCAAGAATCCAGTCGCACTGAAGCTTTCTTT. Protein sequence: CASSQESSRTEAFF.